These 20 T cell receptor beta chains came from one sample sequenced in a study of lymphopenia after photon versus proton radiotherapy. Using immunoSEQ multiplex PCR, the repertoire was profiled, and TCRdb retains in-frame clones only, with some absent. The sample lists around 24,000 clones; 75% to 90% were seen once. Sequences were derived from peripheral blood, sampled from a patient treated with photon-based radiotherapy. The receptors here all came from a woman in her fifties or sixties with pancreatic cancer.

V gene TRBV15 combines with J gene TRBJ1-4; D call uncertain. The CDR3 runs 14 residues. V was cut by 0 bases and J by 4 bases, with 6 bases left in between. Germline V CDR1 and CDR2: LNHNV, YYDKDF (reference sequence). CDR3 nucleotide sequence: TGTGCCACCAGCAGAGAAAGCCTTAATGAAAAACTGTTTTTT. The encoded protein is CATSRESLNEKLFF. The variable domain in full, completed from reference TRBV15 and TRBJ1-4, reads DAMVIQNPRYQVTQFGKPVTLSCSQTLNHNVMYWYQQKSSQAPKLLFHYYDKDFNNEADTPDNFQSRRPNTSFCFLDIRSPGLGDTAMYLCATSRESLNEKLFFGSGTQLSVL.

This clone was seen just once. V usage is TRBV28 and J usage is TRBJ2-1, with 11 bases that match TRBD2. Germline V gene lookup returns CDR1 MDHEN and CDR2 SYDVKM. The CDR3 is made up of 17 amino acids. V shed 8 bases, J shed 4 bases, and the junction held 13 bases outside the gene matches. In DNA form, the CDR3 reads TGTGCCAGCGTAACTAGCGGGAGCCCCACAACGTACAATGAGCAGTTCTTC. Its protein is CASVTSGSPTTYNEQFF.

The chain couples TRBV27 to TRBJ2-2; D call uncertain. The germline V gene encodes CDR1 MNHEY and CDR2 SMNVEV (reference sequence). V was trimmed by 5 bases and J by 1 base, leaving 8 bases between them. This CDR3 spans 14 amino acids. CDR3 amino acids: CASSGAWNTGELFF. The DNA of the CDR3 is TGTGCCAGCAGTGGAGCATGGAACACCGGGGAGCTGTTTTTT.

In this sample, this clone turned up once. CDR3 sequence (DNA): TGTGCCAGCAGCGTCGGACTAGCGGGACCCGAGCAGTACTTC. Translating gives CASSVGLAGPEQYF. The V gene is TRBV9, the J gene TRBJ2-7, with 12 positions matching TRBD2. V shed 2 bases and J 6 bases; nucleotides not matched to a gene: 3. The CDR3 totals 14 residues. Germline CDR1 and CDR2: SGDLS and YYNGEE.

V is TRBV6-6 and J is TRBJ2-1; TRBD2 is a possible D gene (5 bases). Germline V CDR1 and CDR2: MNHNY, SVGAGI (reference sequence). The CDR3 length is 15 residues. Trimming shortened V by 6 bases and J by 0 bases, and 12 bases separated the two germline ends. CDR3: CASRRGRSSYNEQFF. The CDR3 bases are TGTGCCAGCAGGAGAGGGCGGAGCTCCTACAATGAGCAGTTCTTC.

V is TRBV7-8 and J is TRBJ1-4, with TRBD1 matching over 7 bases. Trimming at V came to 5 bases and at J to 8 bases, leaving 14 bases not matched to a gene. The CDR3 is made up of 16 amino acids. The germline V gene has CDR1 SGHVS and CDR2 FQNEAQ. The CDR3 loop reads CASSPAPGQSYEKLFF. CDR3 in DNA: TGTGCCAGCAGCCCAGCCCCGGGACAGAGTTACGAAAAACTGTTTTTT.

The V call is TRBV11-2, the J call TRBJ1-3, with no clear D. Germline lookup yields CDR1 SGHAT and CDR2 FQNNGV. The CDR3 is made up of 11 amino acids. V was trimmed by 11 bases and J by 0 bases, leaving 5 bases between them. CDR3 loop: CAANSGNTIYF. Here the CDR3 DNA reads TGTGCCGCCAACTCTGGAAACACCATATATTTT.

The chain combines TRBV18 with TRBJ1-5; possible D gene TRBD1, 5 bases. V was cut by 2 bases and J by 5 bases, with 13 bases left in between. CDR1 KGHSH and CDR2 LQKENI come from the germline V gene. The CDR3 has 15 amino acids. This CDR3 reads CASSPTGTRDQPQHF. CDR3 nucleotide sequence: TGTGCCAGCTCACCAACCGGGACGAGGGATCAGCCCCAGCATTTT.

This chain's CDR3 is CASSVGTRNEQFF. The CDR3 region has the DNA TGTGCCAGCAGCGTAGGGACGAGGAATGAGCAGTTCTTC. This chain connects TRBV9 to TRBJ2-1; D is uncertain. The CDR3 extends over 13 amino acids. Germline V gene data show CDR1 as SGDLS and CDR2 as YYNGEE. V dropped 0 bases and J dropped 7 bases, with 8 bases sitting between them.

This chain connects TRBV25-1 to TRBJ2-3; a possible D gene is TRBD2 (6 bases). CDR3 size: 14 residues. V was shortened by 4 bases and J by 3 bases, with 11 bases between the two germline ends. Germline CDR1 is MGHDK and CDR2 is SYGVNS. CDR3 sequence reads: CASSAYGGTDTQYF. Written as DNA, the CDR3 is TGTGCCAGCAGTGCATACGGGGGTACAGATACGCAGTATTTT.

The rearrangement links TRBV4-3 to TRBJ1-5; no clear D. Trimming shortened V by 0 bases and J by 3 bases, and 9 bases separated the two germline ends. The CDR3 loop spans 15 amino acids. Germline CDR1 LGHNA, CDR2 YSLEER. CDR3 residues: CASSQETGVNQPQHF. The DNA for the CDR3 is TGCGCCAGCAGCCAAGAGACGGGCGTCAATCAGCCCCAGCATTTT.

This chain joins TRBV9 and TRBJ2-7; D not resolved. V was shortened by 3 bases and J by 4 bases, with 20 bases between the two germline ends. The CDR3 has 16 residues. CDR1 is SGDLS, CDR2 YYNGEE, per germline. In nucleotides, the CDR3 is TGTGCCAGCAGCGGCCATTCCGGTCCGGGTCGATACGAGCAGTACTTC. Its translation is CASSGHSGPGRYEQYF. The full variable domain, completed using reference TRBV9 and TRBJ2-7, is DSGVTQTPKHLITATGQRVTLRCSPRSGDLSVYWYQQSLDQGLQFLIQYYNGEERAKGNILERFSAQQFPDLHSELNLSSLELGDSALYFCASSGHSGPGRYEQYFGPGTRLTVT.

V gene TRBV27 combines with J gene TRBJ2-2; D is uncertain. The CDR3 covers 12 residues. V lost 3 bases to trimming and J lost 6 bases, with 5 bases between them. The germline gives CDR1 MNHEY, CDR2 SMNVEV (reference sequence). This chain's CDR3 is CASSFSAGELFF. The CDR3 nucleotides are TGTGCCAGCAGTTTTTCGGCCGGGGAGCTGTTTTTT.

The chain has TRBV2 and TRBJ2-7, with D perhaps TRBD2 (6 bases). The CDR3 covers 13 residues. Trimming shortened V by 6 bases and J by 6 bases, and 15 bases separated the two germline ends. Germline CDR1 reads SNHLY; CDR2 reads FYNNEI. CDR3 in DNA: TGTGCCAGCAGCGGCGGGGAACTACGCGAGCAGTACTTC. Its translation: CASSGGELREQYF.

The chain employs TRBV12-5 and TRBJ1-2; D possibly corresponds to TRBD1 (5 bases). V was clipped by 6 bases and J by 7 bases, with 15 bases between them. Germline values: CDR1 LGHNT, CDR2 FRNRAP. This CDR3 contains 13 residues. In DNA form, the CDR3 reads TGTGCTAGTGGGGAAACAGGTTCTGCTGGCTACACCTTC. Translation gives CASGETGSAGYTF.

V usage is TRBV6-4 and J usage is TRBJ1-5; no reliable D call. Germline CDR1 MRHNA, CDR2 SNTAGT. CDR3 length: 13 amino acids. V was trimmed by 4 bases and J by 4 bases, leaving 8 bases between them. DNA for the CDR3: TGTGCCAGCAGTGGGGGTGAGAATCAGCCCCAGCATTTT. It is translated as CASSGGENQPQHF.

CDR3 sequence (DNA): TGTGCCAGCAGCTTGGACAGGGATAGTTATCAGCCCCAGCATTTT. Its translation: CASSLDRDSYQPQHF. The chain recombines TRBV5-5 with TRBJ1-5; D might be TRBD1 (6 bases). The germline V gene encodes CDR1 SGHKS and CDR2 YYEKEE (reference sequence). Trimming pared 0 bases from V and 5 bases from J, leaving 12 bases between. The CDR3 contains 15 residues.

CDR3 sequence reads: CAWSVRRVGLRNTGELFF. CDR3 DNA: TGTGCCTGGAGTGTCAGGCGGGTCGGACTACGGAACACCGGGGAGCTGTTTTTT. V and J are TRBV30 and TRBJ2-2, with a weak D call TRBD2 (6 bases). Germline CDR1 reads GTSNPN; CDR2 reads SVGIG (reference sequence). This CDR3 contains 18 residues. Trimming removed 0 bases from V and 1 base from J, with 18 bases in between.

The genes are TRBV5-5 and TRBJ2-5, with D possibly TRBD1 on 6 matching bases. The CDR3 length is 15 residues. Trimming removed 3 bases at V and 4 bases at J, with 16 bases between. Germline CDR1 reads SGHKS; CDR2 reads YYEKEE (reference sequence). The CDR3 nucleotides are TGTGCCAGCAGCTCGTCGACAGGTGGGGGAGAGACCCAGTACTTC. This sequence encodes CASSSSTGGGETQYF.

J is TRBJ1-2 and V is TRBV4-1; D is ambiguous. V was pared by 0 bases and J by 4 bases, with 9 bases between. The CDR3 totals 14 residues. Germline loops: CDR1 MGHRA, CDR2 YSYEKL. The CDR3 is CASSQEKGTYGYTF. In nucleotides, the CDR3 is TGCGCCAGCAGCCAAGAGAAGGGAACCTATGGCTACACCTTC.